The following is a T cell receptor beta chain sequence with its context. Its binding antigen is unknown. Base qualities are not provided; no much larger clone lies one nucleotide away. This record comes from a study of blood T cell repertoires in COVID-19 (dated by TCRdb to about 2020). Study-wide context: Collaborator samples came from the United States, Italy and Spain and covered acute and convalescent phases of COVID-19. The samples were drawn from two sources: the first 160 participants of the ongoing ImmuneRACE study, and 1,000 to 1,500 subjects contributed by 6 global collaborators. A freely available public database, intended as a resource for researchers studying the immune response to SARS-CoV-2, is where the repertoires were released. HLA class I and class II types, where available, came from metadata supplied by the sample provider rather than from assay-based typing. Deeply sampled blood TCRbeta repertoires from subjects exposed to, actively infected with, or recovered from COVID-19 were included in the dataset. A de-identified subject ID, COVID-19 status, age in years and sex were almost always included in the sample metadata. The prospective study material was composed of cDNA or gDNA derived from T cells, B-cell-depleted T cells, or PBMCs.

Enrolling through a virtual design, the prospective study's participants ranged in age from roughly 18 to 95 years and lived across roughly 23 United States geographic areas. Cohort assignment in the prospective study relied on participant-reported clinical history from a screening survey and a study questionnaire. ImmuneRACE Cohort 3 recovered participants were defined by two consecutive negative NP/OP PCR tests, healthcare professional clearance, or symptom resolution. In the prospective study, mobile phlebotomists collected whole blood, serum and a nasopharyngeal or oropharyngeal swab from each participant. Prospective study participants could optionally give additional blood draws and questionnaires over an approximately 2-month period. Prospective study blood samples were shipped either frozen or at room temperature before DNA extraction. Findings and caveats that apply to the study as a whole: Clinical and demographic metadata were provided uncurated, with the amount varying by source and participant.

The immunoSEQ Assay, a bias-controlled multiplex PCR, was used to amplify TCRbeta CDR3 regions from genomic DNA. As for the authors' bioinformatics: The number of nucleated cells in each sample was estimated from the amplification of reference gene primers within the assay. To quantify the absolute abundance of each unique TCRbeta CDR3 rearrangement, sequence reads were collapsed and filtered. For each sample, productive Simpson clonality was calculated as the square root of Simpson's diversity index over productive rearrangements. In TCRdb, the immuneACCESS table is reduced to in-frame sequences with V and J assigned. These tables do not hold every clone; where another copy was compared, an unresolved V gene accounts for under half, and the others remain unexplained. D and trimming were read from the DNA, whereas the V and J calls and clone size are those reported in that table. Within this sample are about 400,000 clones, with 89% of them counted one time only. Around 1.7% of the sample comes from the top ten.

Trimming leaves V shorter by 4 bases and J shorter by 7 bases, with the junction holding 8 bases beyond the gene matches. From the cysteine through the phenylalanine, the CDR3 covers 15 amino acids. Only the CDR3 DNA stays, 45 bases, in frame from base 1. CDR1 and CDR2 were assigned from the germline V gene as KGHDR and SFDVKD. The sequenced material came from PBMCs or T cells enriched from blood (not recorded which). The V and J segments used are TRBV24-1 and TRBJ1-4; 7 central nucleotides agree with TRBD1. This clonotype was obtained from a woman in her thirties who had recovered from COVID-19. The DNA sequence is TGTGCCACCAGTGAAAAGGGGGCGCTGCGTGAAAAACTGTTTTTT. Translated, it reads CATSEKGALREKLFF.